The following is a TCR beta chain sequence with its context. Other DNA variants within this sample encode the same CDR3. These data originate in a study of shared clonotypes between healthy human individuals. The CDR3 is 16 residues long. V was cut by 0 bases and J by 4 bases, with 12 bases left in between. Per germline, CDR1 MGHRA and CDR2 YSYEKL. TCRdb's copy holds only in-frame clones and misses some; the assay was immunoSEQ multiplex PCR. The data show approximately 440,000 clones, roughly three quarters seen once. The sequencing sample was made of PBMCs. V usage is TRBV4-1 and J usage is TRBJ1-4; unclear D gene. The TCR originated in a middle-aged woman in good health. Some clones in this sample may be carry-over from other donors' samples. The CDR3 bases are TGCGCCAGCAGCCAAGACTCGACGGTCCTTAATGAAAAACTGTTTTTT. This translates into CASSQDSTVLNEKLFF.